One and the same sample provided the 10 T cell receptor beta chains below, sequenced in a study of blood T cell repertoires in COVID-19. Sequencing used immunoSEQ multiplex PCR; TCRdb keeps in-frame clones, though not all of them. The sample contains around 320,000 clones, 85% to 90% of which appear only once. Sequencing was carried out using PBMCs or T cells enriched from blood (not recorded which). Receptors originate from a woman aged 45-59 years who had been exposed to COVID-19.

The chain links TRBV5-6 to TRBJ1-2; 8 positions agree with TRBD1. The germline V gene encodes CDR1 SGHDT and CDR2 YYEEEE. The trim removed 2 bases at V and 6 bases at J, leaving 6 bases unmatched. The CDR3 has 14 residues. For the CDR3, the DNA is TGTGCCAGCAGCTTACAGGACAGGGCACATGGCTACACCTTC. This translates into CASSLQDRAHGYTF.

The chain joins TRBV2 to TRBJ1-2; TRBD1 aligns across 8 bases. The CDR3 consists of 15 residues. The germline gives CDR1 SNHLY, CDR2 FYNNEI. V shed 5 bases, J shed 4 bases, and the junction held 9 bases outside the gene matches. The CDR3 DNA reads TGTGCCAGCAGTCCCGGACAGGGAGCCCTCTATGGCTACACCTTC. Translation gives CASSPGQGALYGYTF.

This clone was counted a single time. The chain combines TRBV25-1 with TRBJ1-2, with D possibly being TRBD1 (5 bases). V lost 7 bases and J 2 bases, leaving 8 bases between the germline ends. The CDR3 extends over 12 amino acids. CDR1 MGHDK and CDR2 SYGVNS come from the germline V gene. The CDR3 DNA follows: TGTGCCAGCAATTCAGGGAACTATGGCTACACCTTC. It codes for CASNSGNYGYTF.

The chain uses TRBV18 and TRBJ1-1; D ambiguous. Germline CDR1 KGHSH, CDR2 LQKENI. There are 13 residues in the CDR3. V lost 2 bases and J 5 bases, leaving 9 bases between the germline ends. The CDR3: CASSPLGGTEAFF. The DNA for the CDR3 is TGTGCCAGCTCACCATTAGGAGGAACTGAAGCTTTCTTT.

The V call is TRBV5-6, the J call TRBJ2-7; 8 bases line up with TRBD1. The V and J ends lost 1 base and 3 bases, in that order; junction bases with no gene match: 6. The length of the CDR3 is 15 residues. Germline V gene data show CDR1 as SGHDT and CDR2 as YYEEEE. CDR3 nucleotides: TGTGCCAGCAGCTTGTACGCGACAGGGGTCTACGAGCAGTACTTC. Amino acids: CASSLYATGVYEQYF.

This chain links TRBV7-8 with TRBJ2-7; 10 bases match TRBD1. The CDR3 length is 15 residues. Germline values: CDR1 SGHVS, CDR2 FQNEAQ. V was pared by 5 bases and J by 3 bases, with 7 bases of the junction left unmatched. The CDR3 nucleotides read TGTGCCAGCAGCCTAGAGGGGGACAGGGGCTACGAGCAGTACTTC. As protein: CASSLEGDRGYEQYF.

The chain is built from TRBV19 and TRBJ1-5, with D unresolved. CDR1 is LNHDA, CDR2 SQIVND, per germline (reference sequence). Trimming stripped 8 bases from V and 2 bases from J, with 16 bases between. This CDR3 is built from 15 residues. The CDR3 bases are TGTGCCAGTTCCGGGCCGGGGATGGGCAATCAGCCCCAGCATTTT. This codes for CASSGPGMGNQPQHF.

The genes are TRBV2 and TRBJ1-6; no definite D call. V lost 3 bases to trimming and J lost 10 bases, with 7 bases between them. The germline V gene encodes CDR1 SNHLY and CDR2 FYNNEI. The CDR3 extends over 12 amino acids. For the CDR3, the DNA is TGTGCCAGCAGTGAGTCGGGATCACCCCTCCACTTT. As protein: CASSESGSPLHF.

J is TRBJ2-5 and V is TRBV28, with 10 bases lining up with TRBD2. Germline V gives CDR1 MDHEN, CDR2 SYDVKM. After removal of 9 bases from V and 5 bases from J, the junction contained 9 bases not matched to a gene. This CDR3 comprises 14 residues. The CDR3 coding sequence is TGTGCCAGTCAGAGCGGGGGGGAAGGGGAGACCCAGTACTTC. This gives the protein CASQSGGEGETQYF. Using reference TRBV28 and TRBJ2-5 for the parts outside the CDR3, the full variable domain is DVKVTQSSRYLVKRTGEKVFLECVQDMDHENMFWYRQDPGLGLRLIYFSYDVKMKEKGDIPEGYSVSREKKERFSLILESASTNQTSMYLCASQSGGEGETQYFGPGTRLLVL.

The chain employs TRBV28 and TRBJ2-4; maybe TRBD2 (7 bases). The CDR3 is 17 residues long. Germline values: CDR1 MDHEN, CDR2 SYDVKM. V lost 4 bases to trimming and J lost 0 bases, with 16 bases between them. Here the CDR3 reads CASSSGEGVIAKNIQYF. The CDR3 nucleotides read TGTGCCAGCAGTTCCGGGGAGGGGGTGATAGCCAAAAACATTCAGTACTTC.